This T cell receptor (beta chain) was profiled in a study of CD8+ T cells in alopecia areata. Study-wide results and limits: Normal scalp showed lower clonality than lesional scalp, especially alopecia totalis/universalis. Researchers reported that TCR sharing among patients proved less clear than in mice, possibly HLA-linked.

Trimming left V 3 bases short and J 4 bases short, with 10 bases between. Germline assignment: CDR1 LNHDA and CDR2 SQIVND (reference sequence). The CDR3 has 13 residues. Concerning this clone: Its antigen remains unknown. Distinct nucleotide sequences in the sample also encode this CDR3.

Once RNA had been extracted, it was reverse transcribed into cDNA to act as the sequencing template. Assay: immunoSEQ multiplex PCR; the TCRdb copy retains only in-frame clones and omits some. The table records around 140,000 clones, about 89% of them present only once. Sample: CD8+ T cells sorted from blood, taken at week 0. V is TRBV19 and J is TRBJ2-7, with D perhaps given as TRBD1 or TRBD2 (6 bases each). The source of this sequence is a human donor with alopecia areata. For the CDR3, the DNA is TGTGCCAGTAGTATTGGGGGGCTGTACGAGCAGTACTTC. It yields the protein CASSIGGLYEQYF.